This T cell receptor beta chain was recovered during a study of T-cell memory formation after mild COVID-19. Barcoded TCR alpha and TCR beta cDNA libraries with UMIs came from 5'RACE using constant-segment primers. MiXCR was run by TCRdb on the 5' RACE reads, yielding one entry per CDR3 protein. The table has 390,000 or so distinct CDR3 sequences, 16% seen once; the top ten hold under 25%. Findings of the study overall: The authors did not confirm SARS-CoV-2 specificity of second-wave clones peaking day 37. A balance of CD4 and CD8 characterized clones contracting day 15 to 85, whereas later expanders leaned CD4+.

This clonotype has just a few counts. What it recognizes is unknown. The clonotype comes from a man younger than 35 who had mild COVID-19 (a few samples of this study predate the infection). Cell type and time point are not known. Sequenced material: PBMCs or a T cell subset sorted from them (not recorded which).

The CDR3 is CSVTRGFGRYEQYF. The CDR3 DNA reads as TGCAGTGTTACGAGGGGGTTTGGGCGTTACGAGCAGTACTTC. The V and J genes are TRBV20-1 and TRBJ2-7, with D tentatively TRBD1 (6 bases). Germline V CDR1 and CDR2: DFQATT, SNEGSKA (reference sequence). The CDR3 totals 14 residues. The germline V and J ends were trimmed by 7 bases and 4 bases, with 20 bases remaining between them.